This TCR beta chain was identified during a study of post-analysis software for immune sequencing data (dated by TCRdb to between 2014 and 2017). For context, the study as a whole: Recorded disease courses included relapsing-remitting, secondary progressive and progressive-relapsing multiple sclerosis, with some patients lacking subtype annotation. A subset of samples was prepared in parallel using single-end sample barcoding, then pooled and co-amplified after Illumina adapter ligation. The multiple sclerosis patient repertoires were compared with more than 10 previously published healthy control repertoires from donors aged 6 to 25 years.

As concerns this clonotype: Its antigen is still unknown. Base qualities are not at hand, and no much larger clone is one base apart.

Library construction relied on PCR. Sequencing took place on an Illumina HiSeq 2500. Unique molecular identifiers were incorporated into TCR beta cDNA libraries to reduce PCR and sequencing biases. Some 500,000 cDNA molecules were obtained for every 1 to 10 million input T cells, so each molecule roughly corresponded to one T cell. Patient libraries were prepared and sequenced with the same protocol used for the earlier healthy control dataset. Within a given batch, samples were prepared together, multiplexed and sequenced on the same HiSeq lane. Per the source publication's procedure: MIGEC was used to process the raw barcoded reads, and molecular identifier groups with only a single read were discarded before consensus assembly and CDR3 extraction. VDJtools was used for post-analysis of the clonotype tables, and diversity was normalized by down-sampling every dataset to the size of the smallest sample. Repertoire overlap clustering matched CDR3 amino acid but not nucleotide sequences to correct batch-related cross-sample contamination. TCRdb trimmed the raw reads at Q25, called clones with MiXCR and kept productive beta chains. Rows are combined by CDR3 protein, so each entry shows the most common genes and DNA. The V and J calls, along with clone size, are taken from TCRdb and not from the paper's own processing. Present in this sample are about 770,000 distinct CDR3 sequences, just over 45% of which were seen just once. The ten largest clones take up 4.9% of the sample.

The CDR3 goes from the cysteine to the phenylalanine over 15 residues. The read is trimmed to its CDR3 DNA, 45 bases read in frame from base 1. Trimming accounts for 7 bases at V and 10 bases at J, while the number of junction bases matched to no gene is 11. CDR1 MNHNS and CDR2 SASEGT are derived from the germline V gene. Beyond this particular receptor, the publication reports: Significantly lower normalized Chao1 diversity was found in multiple sclerosis patients than in controls, suggesting substantial peripheral T-cell clonal expansion. Patients showed significantly higher frequencies than controls for roughly 5 TRBV segments, among them TRBV5-6, TRBV5-1 and TRBV20-1. The multiple sclerosis patient group was slightly younger than the control group. Direct clustering with F measure revealed strong co-clustering of samples prepared in the same batch, which led to a batch-effect correction.

To demonstrate the VDJtools post-analysis software, TCR beta repertoires were profiled from the peripheral blood of more than ten young patients with multiple sclerosis. The multiple sclerosis patients were children and adolescents ranging in age from roughly 6 to 15 years. The V and J genes are TRBV6-1 and TRBJ2-1, and TRBD2 aligns with 12 junction nucleotides. This clonotype was obtained from a girl aged 10-17 years with multiple sclerosis. The sample comprised blood. In nucleotide form, the sequence is TGTGCCAGCAAGAGGGGACTAGCGGGCGTTGAGGAGCAGTTCTTC. It is translated as CASKRGLAGVEEQFF.